The clone carrying this T cell receptor beta chain was observed a handful of times. Its matching antigen is unknown. The entry originates in a study of T cells after yellow fever vaccination. Findings of the study overall: Contamination of FACS-sorted repertoires by abundant clonotypes from the bulk population could occur. At around 95% for CD4 and about 88% for CD8, most primary-vaccination clones showed up again after the booster. Shared CD4/CD8 clonotypes were a small share, likely from convergent recombination. Weaker, the secondary response peaked sooner, at day 5 versus 15.

TCRdb re-called the 5' RACE reads through MiXCR, storing one row per CDR3 protein. The profile shows some 550,000 distinct CDR3 sequences, under 25% of them singletons. Trimming cost V 4 bases and J 3 bases; bases outside gene matches: 4. The CDR3 contains 15 residues. The germline gives CDR1 MGHDK, CDR2 SYGVNS. The clonotype comes from a man aged 30 to 39 who received the YFV17D yellow fever vaccine. The sample in question was PBMCs, obtained 15 days after the yellow fever booster vaccination. This rearrangement joins TRBV25-1 to TRBJ1-2, with 11 nucleotides matching TRBD1. This CDR3 reads CASSGGQGAYYGYTF. The CDR3, as DNA: TGTGCCAGCAGTGGAGGACAGGGGGCCTACTATGGCTACACCTTC.